These 32 T cell receptor beta chains came from one sample sequenced in a study of cytomegalovirus exposure and HLA in healthy donors. The primer mix had 60 Vbeta and 13 Jbeta primers. The method was immunoSEQ multiplex PCR; TCRdb's version includes in-frame clones alone and lacks a portion of them. The data hold about 94,000 clones, with more than 60% observed a single time. The source material was PBMCs. These receptors were taken from a man aged 30 to 45 in good health and CMV-seronegative.

The chain links TRBV12-5 to TRBJ2-1; 8 bases map to TRBD1. CDR1 and CDR2 (germline): LGHNT, FRNRAP. This CDR3 region has 19 residues. The V gene end was trimmed by 7 bases and the J gene end by 5 bases; junction bases not matched to a gene: 22. The CDR3 DNA reads as TGTGCTAGTGCCGAGGGACTGTCGGGGTCAGGGGGCAGCCACAATGAGCAGTTCTTC. It codes for CASAEGLSGSGGSHNEQFF.

The chain uses TRBV13 and TRBJ2-2; possible D gene TRBD1, 6 bases. The V and J ends lost 6 bases and 6 bases respectively, with 20 bases between them. Looked up from germline, CDR1 is PRHDT and CDR2 is FYEKMQ (reference sequence). This CDR3 has 16 residues. The CDR3 loop reads CASRRDISFVAGELFF. The CDR3 DNA reads as TGTGCCAGCAGACGGGACATCTCCTTTGTGGCCGGGGAGCTGTTTTTT.

The chain links TRBV4-2 to TRBJ2-7; TRBD2 agrees at 7 bases. With 3 bases clipped from V and 2 bases from J, the junction kept 10 bases outside the gene matches. Germline CDR1 and CDR2: LGHNA and YNFKEQ. The CDR3 has 16 amino acids. The CDR3 loop reads CASSQSLAPTAYEQYF. In nucleotides, the CDR3 is TGTGCCAGCAGCCAGTCACTAGCGCCTACCGCCTACGAGCAGTACTTC.

This chain connects TRBV7-6 to TRBJ1-1, with 9 bases aligning to TRBD1. Germline V lookup: CDR1 SGHVS, CDR2 FNYEAQ. The CDR3 totals 14 residues. Trimming at V came to 7 bases and at J to 7 bases, leaving 10 bases not matched to a gene. CDR3 protein: CASTRTGGSVEAFF. The CDR3 DNA reads TGTGCCAGCACCCGAACAGGGGGCAGTGTTGAAGCTTTCTTT.

The V and J genes are TRBV9 and TRBJ2-2; TRBD1 matches 10 bases. The CDR3 runs 17 residues. Germline V gene sequence: CDR1 SGDLS, CDR2 YYNGEE. The junction had 6 bases not matched to a gene; V was cut back by 4 bases and J by 0 bases. This chain's CDR3 is CASSPRTGGTNTGELFF. CDR3 nucleotide sequence: TGTGCCAGCAGCCCCCGGACAGGGGGAACGAACACCGGGGAGCTGTTTTTT.

This clone was counted a few times. J is TRBJ2-2 and V is TRBV5-1, with 7 bases identical to TRBD1. The trim removed 1 base at V and 1 base at J, leaving 13 bases unmatched. This CDR3 is built from 19 residues. Germline CDR1 SGHRS, CDR2 YFSETQ. In DNA, the CDR3 is TGCGCCAGCAGCTTGACAGACAGGGTCAATTCTTGGAACACCGGGGAGCTGTTTTTT. Amino acids: CASSLTDRVNSWNTGELFF. The complete variable domain, with remaining parts taken from reference TRBV5-1 and TRBJ2-2, reads KAGVTQTPRYLIKTRGQQVTLSCSPISGHRSVSWYQQTPGQGLQFLFEYFSETQRNKGNFPGRFSGRQFSNSRSEMNVSTLELGDSALYLCASSLTDRVNSWNTGELFFGEGSRLTVL.

The chain recombines TRBV7-9 with TRBJ2-2; D may be TRBD2 (6 bases). CDR1 is SEHNR and CDR2 is FQNEAQ in the germline V gene (reference sequence). The CDR3 runs 18 residues. V was clipped by 5 bases and J by 0 bases, with 19 bases between them. The CDR3 sequence is CASSLAGLSNTNTGELFF. The CDR3 DNA is TGTGCCAGCAGCCTCGCGGGGCTCTCGAACACGAACACCGGGGAGCTGTTTTTT.

The chain carries TRBV5-4 and TRBJ2-1; the match to TRBD2 covers 12 bases. J was trimmed by 15 bases and V by 3 bases; bases with no gene match: 16. Per the germline V gene, CDR1 is SGHNT and CDR2 is YYREEE (reference sequence). There are 16 residues in the CDR3. The CDR3 spells CASSYQTSGRTLRMFF. The CDR3, as DNA: TGTGCCAGCAGCTACCAGACTAGCGGGAGAACACTGAGAATGTTCTTC.

Only a few counts were recorded for this clone. This rearrangement joins TRBV5-1 to TRBJ2-1; 8 bases match TRBD1. Germline-derived CDR1 and CDR2 are SGHRS and YFSETQ. CDR3 length: 14 amino acids. Trimming took 0 bases from V and 5 from J; bases not matched to a gene: 1. CDR3 nucleotides: TGCGCCAGCAGCTTGGGGACAGGGAACAATGAGCAGTTCTTC. It is translated as CASSLGTGNNEQFF. The whole variable domain, filled in from reference TRBV5-1 and TRBJ2-1, reads KAGVTQTPRYLIKTRGQQVTLSCSPISGHRSVSWYQQTPGQGLQFLFEYFSETQRNKGNFPGRFSGRQFSNSRSEMNVSTLELGDSALYLCASSLGTGNNEQFFGPGTRLTVL.

The rearrangement links TRBV7-2 to TRBJ2-1; possibly TRBD1 for D (6 bases). V lost 1 base and J 2 bases, leaving 12 bases between the germline ends. The germline gives CDR1 SGHTA, CDR2 FQGNSA. This CDR3 is built from 16 residues. The CDR3 sequence: CASSLVARGPYNEQFF. CDR3 in DNA: TGTGCCAGCAGCTTAGTCGCCAGGGGCCCCTACAATGAGCAGTTCTTC. The whole variable domain, remainder taken from reference TRBV7-2 and TRBJ2-1, is GAGVSQSPSNKVTEKGKDVELRCDPISGHTALYWYRQSLGQGLEFLIYFQGNSAPDKSGLPSDRFSAERTGGSVSTLTIQRTQQEDSAVYLCASSLVARGPYNEQFFGPGTRLTVL.

This clone occurred a few times. This sequence joins TRBV19 and TRBJ1-2, with D maybe TRBD1 (5 bases). Trimming took 7 bases from V and 8 from J, leaving 14 bases between them. There are 12 residues in the CDR3. Germline loops: CDR1 LNHDA, CDR2 SQIVND (reference sequence). The CDR3 region has the DNA TGTGCCAGTAACCCCTTGGAGGGGGGCTACACCTTC. Amino acids: CASNPLEGGYTF.

This clone was found a few times. The V gene is TRBV7-9, the J gene TRBJ2-5; TRBD1 matches at 7 bases. The V gene's germline CDR1 is SEHNR and CDR2 FQNEAQ (reference sequence). The CDR3 extends over 14 amino acids. Germline trimming cut 6 bases from V and 3 bases from J; bases unmatched to any gene: 7. The CDR3 spells CASSSTGMEETQYF. CDR3 DNA: TGTGCCAGCAGTTCGACAGGGATGGAAGAGACCCAGTACTTC.

The DNA for the CDR3 is TGTGCCAGCAGCGTGGACAGGGGGCTGTATGGCTACACCTTC. This codes for CASSVDRGLYGYTF. The gene calls are TRBV9 and TRBJ1-2, with 11 bases that match TRBD1. The J segment lost 5 bases and the V segment lost 2 bases, leaving 2 bases of the junction unmatched. The CDR3 is made up of 14 amino acids. Germline loops: CDR1 SGDLS, CDR2 YYNGEE.

The chain joins TRBV28 to TRBJ1-2; the D gene is possibly TRBD1 (6 bases). With 6 bases removed from V and 1 base from J, the gap between germline ends came to 24 bases. Germline V lookup: CDR1 MDHEN, CDR2 SYDVKM. This CDR3 region has 18 residues. CDR3 nucleotides: TGTGCCAGCAGAACGGGACATCAAGGTTTGGCATATAACTATGGCTACACCTTC. This sequence encodes CASRTGHQGLAYNYGYTF.

The chain has TRBV28 and TRBJ2-7; TRBD2 agrees at 10 bases. Germline CDR1 MDHEN, CDR2 SYDVKM. V gave up 4 bases and J gave up 6 bases; unmatched junction bases: 9. The CDR3 runs to 15 residues. CDR3 in amino acids: CASSSPSGRRGEQYF. The CDR3 DNA reads as TGTGCCAGCAGTTCCCCTAGCGGGAGACGCGGCGAGCAGTACTTC. Filled out from reference TRBV28 and TRBJ2-7, the complete variable domain reads DVKVTQSSRYLVKRTGEKVFLECVQDMDHENMFWYRQDPGLGLRLIYFSYDVKMKEKGDIPEGYSVSREKKERFSLILESASTNQTSMYLCASSSPSGRRGEQYFGPGTRLTVT.

This clone was detected once. The CDR3 protein is CASSLLVEDTQYF. CDR3 nucleotide sequence: TGTGCCAGCAGCTTATTAGTGGAGGATACGCAGTATTTT. The chain links TRBV7-6 to TRBJ2-3, with D uncertain. Trimming removed 2 bases from V and 6 bases from J, with 9 bases in between. CDR1 and CDR2 (germline): SGHVS, FNYEAQ. This CDR3 is 13 amino acids long.

This clone was counted a few times. The V call is TRBV27, the J call TRBJ1-5; weak D call: TRBD1 (6 bases). The V end was cut by 6 bases, the J end by 6 bases, with 6 bases between. This CDR3 comprises 11 residues. Germline V gene lookup returns CDR1 MNHEY and CDR2 SMNVEV (reference sequence). CDR3 bases: TGTGCCAGCAGACAGGGTCAGCCCCAGCATTTT. Translating gives CASRQGQPQHF.

This chain links TRBV5-5 with TRBJ2-3; D remains unclear. Germline CDR1 SGHKS, CDR2 YYEKEE (reference sequence). Trimming removed 1 base at V and 2 bases at J, with 8 bases between. The CDR3 contains 14 residues. The DNA for the CDR3 is TGTGCCAGCAGCTTGCACAGTCTCACAGATACGCAGTATTTT. Amino acid sequence: CASSLHSLTDTQYF.

The rearrangement links TRBV12-2 to TRBJ2-1; TRBD2, the D gene given by the table, was not confirmed from the DNA. TRBV12-2 is a pseudogene. This CDR3 is built from 11 residues. The CDR3 reads CASWGENEQFF. In DNA, the CDR3 is TGTGCAAGTTGGGGGGAGAATGAGCAGTTCTTC.

The J gene is TRBJ2-5, the V gene TRBV2, with D unclear. The CDR3 contains 14 residues. The V and J ends lost 5 bases and 4 bases respectively, with 14 bases between them. CDR1 and CDR2 from the germline V gene are SNHLY and FYNNEI. The CDR3 reads CASSLSYPLETQYF. The CDR3 DNA is TGTGCCAGCAGTCTGAGCTACCCCCTAGAGACCCAGTACTTC.

The V gene is TRBV27, the J gene TRBJ1-5, with D unclear. The germline gives CDR1 MNHEY, CDR2 SMNVEV (reference sequence). The length of the CDR3 is 14 residues. V gave up 4 bases and J gave up 10 bases, with 17 bases separating them. Here the CDR3 reads CASSYGPFEGPQHF. CDR3 in DNA: TGTGCCAGCAGTTACGGGCCCTTTGAGGGTCCCCAGCATTTT.

The rearrangement joins TRBV11-2 to TRBJ1-2; unclear D gene. CDR3 length: 14 amino acids. The germline gives CDR1 SGHAT, CDR2 FQNNGV. The V end was cut by 0 bases, the J end by 6 bases, with 11 bases between. CDR3: CASSLDRGSDGYTF. CDR3 bases: TGTGCCAGCAGCTTAGACCGCGGGAGCGATGGCTACACCTTC.

This clone was counted between two and nine times. The V and J genes are TRBV5-1 and TRBJ2-7; 8 bases agree with TRBD1. CDR1 and CDR2 (germline): SGHRS, YFSETQ. The length of the CDR3 is 15 residues. V trimming: 5 bases; J trimming: 3 bases; junction bases outside the gene matches: 10. The CDR3 sequence: CASSFGQGNVYEQYF. As DNA, the CDR3 is TGCGCCAGCAGTTTTGGACAGGGAAACGTCTACGAGCAGTACTTC. The full variable domain, rest sourced from reference TRBV5-1 and TRBJ2-7, is KAGVTQTPRYLIKTRGQQVTLSCSPISGHRSVSWYQQTPGQGLQFLFEYFSETQRNKGNFPGRFSGRQFSNSRSEMNVSTLELGDSALYLCASSFGQGNVYEQYFGPGTRLTVT.

The J gene is TRBJ2-1, the V gene TRBV5-1; possibly TRBD1 for D (6 bases). Looked up from germline, CDR1 is SGHRS and CDR2 is YFSETQ. This CDR3 is 18 amino acids long. V shed 1 base and J shed 0 bases, with 17 bases lying between them. CDR3 sequence reads: CASSLLGGQVFSYNEQFF. Here the CDR3 DNA reads TGCGCCAGCAGCTTGCTTGGGGGACAAGTATTCTCCTACAATGAGCAGTTCTTC.

The chain couples TRBV5-1 to TRBJ2-3, with a weak D call TRBD1 (6 bases). Germline CDR1 is SGHRS and CDR2 is YFSETQ. The CDR3 loop spans 16 amino acids. V shed 5 bases and J shed 1 base, with 17 bases lying between them. The CDR3 DNA reads as TGCGCCAGCAGTCCCTATCTAGCAGGGGGCACAGATACGCAGTATTTT. Translation gives CASSPYLAGGTDTQYF.

This chain uses TRBV7-2 with TRBJ1-3; maybe TRBD1 (5 bases). V lost 2 bases to trimming and J lost 8 bases, with 16 bases between them. The CDR3 has 15 amino acids. Germline CDR1 SGHTA, CDR2 FQGNSA. In DNA form, the CDR3 reads TGTGCCAGCAGCTTATGGTTCAGGGTAGTGGACACCATATATTTT. This codes for CASSLWFRVVDTIYF.

This chain connects TRBV6-6 to TRBJ1-3, with D possibly being TRBD1 (6 bases). Per the germline V gene, CDR1 is MNHNY and CDR2 is SVGAGI (reference sequence). V gave up 1 base and J gave up 2 bases, with 9 bases separating them. This CDR3 contains 15 residues. CDR3 residues: CASSYLQGTGNTIYF. Here the CDR3 DNA reads TGTGCCAGCAGTTACTTGCAGGGGACTGGAAACACCATATATTTT.

This chain joins TRBV7-9 and TRBJ2-3; weak D call: TRBD2 (6 bases). This CDR3 comprises 16 residues. Germline V gene sequence: CDR1 SEHNR, CDR2 FQNEAQ (reference sequence). V lost 2 bases and J lost 4, with 16 bases in between. In nucleotides, the CDR3 is TGTGCCAGCAGCTTAACCCCGGGAGAGGGCCCAGATACGCAGTATTTT. Protein: CASSLTPGEGPDTQYF.

This clone was counted a few times. The rearrangement uses TRBV4-1 and TRBJ1-2, with D perhaps matching TRBD1 (5 bases). Germline CDR1 reads MGHRA; CDR2 reads YSYEKL. With 0 bases removed from V and 8 bases from J, the gap between germline ends came to 16 bases. This CDR3 is built from 15 residues. In nucleotides, the CDR3 is TGCGCCAGCAGCCAAGAGGAACAGGTTCGGGCGGGCTACACCTTC. This sequence encodes CASSQEEQVRAGYTF.

Worth noting for this clone: Germline and junction disagree at one end, which may indicate a read error. The CDR3 region is CASSFPRPGQETQYF. The CDR3 DNA sequence: TGTGCTAGCAGCTTCCCCCGCCCCGGGCAAGAGACCCAGTACTTC. The chain joins TRBV7-7 to TRBJ2-5; no definite D call. The V gene's germline CDR1 is SSHAT and CDR2 FNYEAQ (reference sequence). The CDR3 contains 15 residues.

The genes are TRBV7-2 and TRBJ1-1, with unresolved D. With 2 bases removed from V and 0 bases from J, the gap between germline ends came to 4 bases. The CDR3 is 13 residues long. The V gene's germline CDR1 is SGHTA and CDR2 FQGNSA. The chain's CDR3 is CASSLQVNTEAFF. DNA for the CDR3: TGTGCCAGCAGCTTACAGGTGAACACTGAAGCTTTCTTT.

This clone turned up a few times. The chain employs TRBV28 and TRBJ2-1, with D unresolved. Germline loops: CDR1 MDHEN, CDR2 SYDVKM. The CDR3 length is 14 residues. V shed 3 bases and J shed 3 bases, with 9 bases lying between them. CDR3 nucleotides: TGTGCCAGCAGTTTGGAGATGAGCTACAATGAGCAGTTCTTC. Translation gives CASSLEMSYNEQFF.